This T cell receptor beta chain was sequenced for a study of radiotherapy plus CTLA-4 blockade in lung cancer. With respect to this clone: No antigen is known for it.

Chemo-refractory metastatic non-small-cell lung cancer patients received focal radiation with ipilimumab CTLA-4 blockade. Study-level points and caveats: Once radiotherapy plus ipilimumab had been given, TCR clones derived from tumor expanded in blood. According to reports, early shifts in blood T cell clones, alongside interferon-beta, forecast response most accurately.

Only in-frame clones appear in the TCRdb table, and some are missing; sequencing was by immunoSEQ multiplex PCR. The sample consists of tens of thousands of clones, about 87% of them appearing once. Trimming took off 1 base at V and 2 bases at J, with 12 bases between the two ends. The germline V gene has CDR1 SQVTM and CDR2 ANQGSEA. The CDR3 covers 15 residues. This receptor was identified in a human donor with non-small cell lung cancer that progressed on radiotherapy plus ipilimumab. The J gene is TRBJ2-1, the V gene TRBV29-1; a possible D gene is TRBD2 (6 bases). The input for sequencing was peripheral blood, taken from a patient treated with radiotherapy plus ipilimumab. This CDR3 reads CSVEGGLAPYNEQFF. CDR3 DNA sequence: TGCAGCGTTGAAGGAGGCCTAGCGCCCTACAATGAGCAGTTCTTC.